This T cell receptor beta chain emerged from a study of T cells expressing NK-cell markers. CDR3 length: 14 amino acids. In germline, CDR1 is SGHNT, CDR2 YYREEE (reference sequence). 5'RACE template switching with UMIs generated TCR beta cDNA. TCRdb reanalyzed the 5' RACE reads, giving one entry per CDR3 protein sequence and no DNA. The sample yields around 550,000 distinct CDR3 sequences, of which the top ten take up approximately 3.6%. The genes are TRBV5-4 and TRBJ1-2. The clonotype was recovered from a man younger than 35 in good health. The sequencing sample was made of blood T cells: a sorted CD56 or NKG2C T cell subset, CD4+ or CD8+ T cells, or bulk PBMC T cells (not recorded which). The chain's CDR3 is CASSLGGDLWGYTF.